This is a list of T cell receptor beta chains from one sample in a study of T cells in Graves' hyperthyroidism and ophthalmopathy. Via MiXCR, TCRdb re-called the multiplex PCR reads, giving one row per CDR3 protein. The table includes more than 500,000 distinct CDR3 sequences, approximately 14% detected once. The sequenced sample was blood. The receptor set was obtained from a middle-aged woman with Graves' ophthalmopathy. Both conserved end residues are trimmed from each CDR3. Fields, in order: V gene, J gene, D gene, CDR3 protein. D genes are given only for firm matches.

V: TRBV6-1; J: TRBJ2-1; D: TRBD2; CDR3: ASSGTSGRFTYNEQF
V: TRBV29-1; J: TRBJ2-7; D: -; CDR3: SVETDGYEQY
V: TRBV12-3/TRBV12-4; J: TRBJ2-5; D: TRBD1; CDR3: ASSLTGGKTQY
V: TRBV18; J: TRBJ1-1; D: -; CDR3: ASSPEAVPRRF
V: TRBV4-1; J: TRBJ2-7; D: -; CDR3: ASSQTGGDEQY
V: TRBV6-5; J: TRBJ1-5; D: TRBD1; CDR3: ASTGTGGRQPQH
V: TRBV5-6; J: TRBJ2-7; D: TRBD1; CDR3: ASSLGTGLASNEQY
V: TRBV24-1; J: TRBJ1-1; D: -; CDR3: ATSDFQGFQGAF
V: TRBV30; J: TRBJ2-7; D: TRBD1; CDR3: AWRKTGGGYEQY
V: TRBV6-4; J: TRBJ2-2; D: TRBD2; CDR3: ASRTRLAGGPEGGELF
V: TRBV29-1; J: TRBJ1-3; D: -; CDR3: SVAESSGNTIY
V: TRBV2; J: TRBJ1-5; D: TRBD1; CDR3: ASTQTGVQPQH
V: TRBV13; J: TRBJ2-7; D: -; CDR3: ASSETGGLAYEQY
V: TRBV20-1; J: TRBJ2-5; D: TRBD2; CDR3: SASPSGPQETQY
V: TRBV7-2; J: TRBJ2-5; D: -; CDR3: ASGTGNTGETQY
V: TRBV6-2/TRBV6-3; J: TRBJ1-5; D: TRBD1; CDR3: ASRGTGGGSQPQH
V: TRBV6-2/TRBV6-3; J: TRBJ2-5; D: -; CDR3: ASRHQETQY
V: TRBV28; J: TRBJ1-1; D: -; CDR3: ASSLGPGAPEAF
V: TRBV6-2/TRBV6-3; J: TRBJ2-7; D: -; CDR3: ASSYRVGPYEQY
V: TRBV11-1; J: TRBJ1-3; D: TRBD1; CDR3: ASSPRQGNKSGNTIY
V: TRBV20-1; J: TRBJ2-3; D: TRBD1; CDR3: SAPLGTDLGDTQY
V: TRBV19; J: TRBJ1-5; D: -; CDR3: ASTTPGPGQPQH
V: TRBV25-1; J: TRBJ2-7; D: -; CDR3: ASRDSSSSYEQY
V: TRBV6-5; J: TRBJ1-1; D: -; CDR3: ASSYSRRANTEAF
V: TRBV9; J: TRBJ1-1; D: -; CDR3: ASSPPEDTEAF
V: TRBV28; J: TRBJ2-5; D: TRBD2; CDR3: ASSPLGLTEETQY
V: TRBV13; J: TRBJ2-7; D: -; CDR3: ASSLGPPGASDEQY
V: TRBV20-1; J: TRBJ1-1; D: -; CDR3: SAYGGRWAEAF
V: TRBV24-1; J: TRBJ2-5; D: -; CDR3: ATSDGRMWETQY
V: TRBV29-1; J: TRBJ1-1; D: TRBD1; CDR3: SVPGQGGTEAF
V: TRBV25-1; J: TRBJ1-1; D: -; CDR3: ASRIYTEAL
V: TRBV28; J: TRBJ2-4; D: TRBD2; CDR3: ASSLRGGVKNIQY
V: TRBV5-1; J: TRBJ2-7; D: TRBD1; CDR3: ASSLKGASYEQY
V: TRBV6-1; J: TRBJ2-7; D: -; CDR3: ASTRDDSSYEQY
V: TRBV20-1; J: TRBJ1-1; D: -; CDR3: SAMLGTEAF
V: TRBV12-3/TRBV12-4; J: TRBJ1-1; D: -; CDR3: ASSLKTEAF
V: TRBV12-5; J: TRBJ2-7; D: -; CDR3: ASGFDIYEQY
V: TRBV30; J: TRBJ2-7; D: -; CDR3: AWSPSRGGAFYEQY
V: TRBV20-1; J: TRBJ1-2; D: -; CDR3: SALRPQGYT
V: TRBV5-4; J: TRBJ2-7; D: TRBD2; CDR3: ASSGGLAVYEQY
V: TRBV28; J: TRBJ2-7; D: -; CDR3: ASKEQEFNEQY
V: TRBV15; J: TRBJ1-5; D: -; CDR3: ATSRGGFQPQH
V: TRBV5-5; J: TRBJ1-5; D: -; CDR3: ASRRALRVH
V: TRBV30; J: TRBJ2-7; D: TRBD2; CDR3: AWSSLTSGISYEQY